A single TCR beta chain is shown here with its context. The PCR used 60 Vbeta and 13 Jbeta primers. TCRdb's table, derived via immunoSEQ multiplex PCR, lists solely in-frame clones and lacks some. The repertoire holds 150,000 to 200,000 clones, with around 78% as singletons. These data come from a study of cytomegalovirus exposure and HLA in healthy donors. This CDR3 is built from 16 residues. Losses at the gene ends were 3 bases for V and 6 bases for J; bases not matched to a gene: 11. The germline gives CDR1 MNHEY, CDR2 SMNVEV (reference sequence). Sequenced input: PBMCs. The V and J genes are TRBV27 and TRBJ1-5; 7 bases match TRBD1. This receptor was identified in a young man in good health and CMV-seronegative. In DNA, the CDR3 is TGTGCCAGCAGTTTCGGGACAGCCAGAGAGAGTCAGCCCCAGCATTTT. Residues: CASSFGTARESQPQHF.